The sequence of this TCR beta chain was determined in a study of graft-versus-host responses after intestinal transplantation. This CDR3 contains 14 residues. Germline CDR1 reads SGHRS; CDR2 reads YFSETQ. The germline V and J ends were trimmed by 0 bases and 2 bases, with 7 bases remaining between them. Remarks on this clone: Its antigen remains unknown.

Here immunoSEQ multiplex PCR was the method, and the copy in TCRdb shows in-frame clones only, minus some. The profile shows some 120,000 clones, around 94% of them singletons. General study points: With peak circulating GvH clone levels came an association with early post-transplant HvG declines.

The chain couples TRBV5-1 to TRBJ2-3, with a possible D match to TRBD2 (5 bases). Source: unstimulated CD4+ T cells sorted from spleen or lymph node cells, taken before intestinal transplant. This clonotype was obtained from a human donor who received an intestinal transplant. The CDR3 sequence is CASSLGAATDTQYF. The CDR3 DNA sequence: TGCGCCAGCAGCTTGGGAGCGGCCACAGATACGCAGTATTTT.